This TCR beta chain was observed in a study of liver allograft versus peripheral blood T cells. On the study more broadly: Graft-liver T cell receptor repertoires were compared against recipient peripheral blood repertoires.

In the case of this clonotype: Its antigen is not known.

A single record per CDR3 protein comes from TCRdb applying MiXCR to the reads. The sample contains 9,500 to 12,000 distinct CDR3 sequences, 20% to 25% of which appear only once. V was clipped by 6 bases and J by 4 bases; unmatched bases: 4. This CDR3 region has 14 residues. Germline assignment: CDR1 SQVTM and CDR2 ANQGSEA. Notes on the study in general: Intragraft liver T cell receptor repertoires reportedly differed from peripheral blood repertoires.

The clonotype was recovered from a human patient who had a liver transplant. Some T cells may originate from the graft donor. The rearrangement joins TRBV29-1 to TRBJ2-5; 14 bases map to TRBD2. CDR3 region: CSVGLAGGPETQYF. CDR3 coding DNA: TGCAGCGTCGGACTAGCGGGAGGCCCAGAGACCCAGTACTTC.